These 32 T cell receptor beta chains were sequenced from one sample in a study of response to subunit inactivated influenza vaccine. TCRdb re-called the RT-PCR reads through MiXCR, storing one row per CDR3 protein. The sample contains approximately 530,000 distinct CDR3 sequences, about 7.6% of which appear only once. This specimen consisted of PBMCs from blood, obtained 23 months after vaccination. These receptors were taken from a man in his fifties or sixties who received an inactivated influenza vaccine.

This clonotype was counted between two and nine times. Here the CDR3 reads CASSLSLRGQGALPIYNEQFF. The CDR3, as DNA: TGTGCCAGCAGTTTGTCCCTGCGTGGACAGGGGGCGCTCCCAATATACAATGAGCAGTTCTTC. The V gene is TRBV28, the J gene TRBJ2-1; TRBD1 agrees at 11 bases. This CDR3 has 21 amino acids. CDR1 and CDR2 from the germline V gene are MDHEN and SYDVKM. Losses at the gene ends were 3 bases for V and 4 bases for J; bases not matched to a gene: 20.

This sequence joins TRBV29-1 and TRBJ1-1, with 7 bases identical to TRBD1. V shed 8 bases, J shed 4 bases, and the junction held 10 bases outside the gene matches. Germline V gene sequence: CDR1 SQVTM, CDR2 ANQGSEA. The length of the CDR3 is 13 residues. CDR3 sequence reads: CSYKGGGGTEAFF. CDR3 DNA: TGCAGCTACAAAGGGGGCGGAGGCACTGAAGCTTTCTTT.

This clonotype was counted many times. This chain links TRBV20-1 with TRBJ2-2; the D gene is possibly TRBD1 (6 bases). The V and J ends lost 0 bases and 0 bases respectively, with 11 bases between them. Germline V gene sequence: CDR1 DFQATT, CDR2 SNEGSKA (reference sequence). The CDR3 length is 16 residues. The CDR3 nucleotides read TGCAGTGCTAGAGATTGGGCAGGGGCGAACACCGGGGAGCTGTTTTTT. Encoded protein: CSARDWAGANTGELFF.

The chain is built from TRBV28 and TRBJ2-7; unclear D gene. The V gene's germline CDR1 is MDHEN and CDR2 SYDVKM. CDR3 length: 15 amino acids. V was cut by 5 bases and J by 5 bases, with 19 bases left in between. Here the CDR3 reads CASSITGRLRHEQYF. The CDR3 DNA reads TGTGCCAGCAGTATAACGGGCCGACTGCGCCACGAGCAGTACTTC.

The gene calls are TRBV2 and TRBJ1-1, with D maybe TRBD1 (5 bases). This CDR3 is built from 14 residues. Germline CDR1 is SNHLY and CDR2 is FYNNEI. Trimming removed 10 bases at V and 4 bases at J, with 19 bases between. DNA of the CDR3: TGTGCCATCCGACCCACGCAGGGCGGCACTGAAGCTTTCTTT. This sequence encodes CAIRPTQGGTEAFF.

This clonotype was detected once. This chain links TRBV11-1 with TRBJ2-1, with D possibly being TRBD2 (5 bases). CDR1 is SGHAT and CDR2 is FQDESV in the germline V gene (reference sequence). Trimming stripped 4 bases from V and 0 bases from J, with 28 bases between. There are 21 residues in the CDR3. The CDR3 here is CASSSPASPLVTGSSYNEQFF. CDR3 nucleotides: TGTGCCAGCAGCTCCCCCGCCAGCCCCCTCGTTACGGGGTCCTCCTACAATGAGCAGTTCTTC.

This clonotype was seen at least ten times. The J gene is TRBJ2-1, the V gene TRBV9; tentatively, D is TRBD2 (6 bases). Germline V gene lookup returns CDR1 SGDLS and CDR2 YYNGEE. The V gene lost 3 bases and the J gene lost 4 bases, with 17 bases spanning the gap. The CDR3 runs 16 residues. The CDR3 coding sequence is TGTGCCAGCAGCGGACTAGGGTCCAGGAGTTACAATGAGCAGTTCTTC. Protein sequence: CASSGLGSRSYNEQFF.

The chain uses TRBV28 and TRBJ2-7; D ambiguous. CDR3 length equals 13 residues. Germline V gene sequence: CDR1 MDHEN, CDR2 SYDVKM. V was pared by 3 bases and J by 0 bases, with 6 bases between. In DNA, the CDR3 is TGTGCCAGCAGTTTGGTCCTCTCCTACGAGCAGTACTTC. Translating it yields CASSLVLSYEQYF.

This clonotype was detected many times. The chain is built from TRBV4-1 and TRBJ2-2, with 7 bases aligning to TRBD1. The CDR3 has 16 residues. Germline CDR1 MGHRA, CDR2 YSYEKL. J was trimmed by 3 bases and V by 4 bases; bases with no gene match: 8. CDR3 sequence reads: CASSRRQGWDTGELFF. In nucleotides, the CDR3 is TGCGCCAGCAGCCGACGACAGGGATGGGACACCGGGGAGCTGTTTTTT.

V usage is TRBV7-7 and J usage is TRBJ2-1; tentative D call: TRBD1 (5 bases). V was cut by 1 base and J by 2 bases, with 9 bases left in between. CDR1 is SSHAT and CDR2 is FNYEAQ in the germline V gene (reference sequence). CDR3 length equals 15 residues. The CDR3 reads CASSLGPGTYNEQFF. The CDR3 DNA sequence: TGTGCCAGCAGCTTAGGTCCAGGGACCTACAATGAGCAGTTCTTC.

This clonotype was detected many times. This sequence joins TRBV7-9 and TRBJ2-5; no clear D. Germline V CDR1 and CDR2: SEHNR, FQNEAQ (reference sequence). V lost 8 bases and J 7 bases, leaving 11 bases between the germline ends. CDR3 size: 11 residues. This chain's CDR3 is CASVLEWTQYF. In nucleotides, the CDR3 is TGTGCCAGCGTGCTCGAATGGACCCAGTACTTC.

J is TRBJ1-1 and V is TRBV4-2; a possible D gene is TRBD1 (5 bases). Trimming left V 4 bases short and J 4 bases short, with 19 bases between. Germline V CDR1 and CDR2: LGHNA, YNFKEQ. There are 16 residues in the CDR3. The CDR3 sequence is CASSPISAAGSTEAFF. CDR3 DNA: TGTGCCAGCAGCCCTATATCGGCGGCAGGGAGCACTGAAGCTTTCTTT.

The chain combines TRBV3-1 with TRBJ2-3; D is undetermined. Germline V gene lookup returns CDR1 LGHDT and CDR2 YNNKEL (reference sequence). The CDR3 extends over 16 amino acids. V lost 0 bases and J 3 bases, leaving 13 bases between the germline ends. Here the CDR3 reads CASSQDFGRWTDTQYF. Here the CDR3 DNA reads TGTGCCAGCAGCCAAGATTTCGGTCGTTGGACAGATACGCAGTATTTT.

The CDR3 loop reads CASSLTRDTDTQYF. DNA for the CDR3: TGTGCCAGCAGTTTGACTAGGGATACAGATACGCAGTATTTT. The chain couples TRBV12-3 or TRBV12-4 to TRBJ2-3, with TRBD2 as a possible D gene (6 bases). The CDR3 is made up of 14 amino acids. Trimming took 3 bases from V and 3 from J, leaving 10 bases between them.

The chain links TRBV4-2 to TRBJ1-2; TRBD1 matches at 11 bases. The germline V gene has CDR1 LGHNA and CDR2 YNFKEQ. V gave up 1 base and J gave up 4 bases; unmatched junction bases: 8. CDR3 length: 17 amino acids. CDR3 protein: CASSQVSGTGGIYGYTF. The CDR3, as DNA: TGTGCCAGCAGCCAAGTTTCCGGGACAGGGGGAATCTATGGCTACACCTTC.

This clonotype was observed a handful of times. CDR3 protein: CASSLVRGRGGNVYEQFF. The CDR3 DNA sequence: TGTGCCAGCAGCTTAGTCCGGGGCAGGGGCGGCAATGTGTATGAGCAGTTCTTC. The chain combines TRBV7-8 with TRBJ2-1; perhaps TRBD1 as D (6 bases). The CDR3 covers 18 residues. The V and J ends lost 1 base and 8 bases respectively, with 24 bases between them. Germline-derived CDR1 and CDR2 are SGHVS and FQNEAQ.

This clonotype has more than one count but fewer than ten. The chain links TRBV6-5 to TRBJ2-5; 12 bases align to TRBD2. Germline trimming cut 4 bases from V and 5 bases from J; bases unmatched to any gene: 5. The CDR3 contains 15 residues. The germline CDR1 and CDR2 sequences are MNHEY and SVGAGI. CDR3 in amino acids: CASSFWTSGVETQYF. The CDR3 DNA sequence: TGTGCCAGCAGTTTCTGGACTAGCGGGGTTGAGACCCAGTACTTC.

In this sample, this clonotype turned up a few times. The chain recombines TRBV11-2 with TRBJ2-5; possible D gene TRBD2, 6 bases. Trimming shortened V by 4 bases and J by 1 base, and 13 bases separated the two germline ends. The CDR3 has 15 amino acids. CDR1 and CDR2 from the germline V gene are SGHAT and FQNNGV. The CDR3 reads CASSSGGTPQETQYF. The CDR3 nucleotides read TGTGCCAGCAGCTCGGGCGGGACCCCCCAAGAGACCCAGTACTTC.

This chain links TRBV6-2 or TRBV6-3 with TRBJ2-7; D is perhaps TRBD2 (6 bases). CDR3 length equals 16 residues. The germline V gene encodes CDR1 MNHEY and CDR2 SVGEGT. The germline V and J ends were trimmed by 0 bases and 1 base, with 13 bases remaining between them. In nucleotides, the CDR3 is TGTGCCAGCAGTTACTCGACCGGGACTGCTTCCTACGAGCAGTACTTC. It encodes CASSYSTGTASYEQYF.

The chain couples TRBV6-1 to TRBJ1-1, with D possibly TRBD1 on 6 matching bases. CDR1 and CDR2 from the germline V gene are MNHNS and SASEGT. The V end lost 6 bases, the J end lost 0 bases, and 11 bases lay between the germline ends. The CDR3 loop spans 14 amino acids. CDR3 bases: TGTGCCAGCAGGCCCGGGACACTGAACACTGAAGCTTTCTTT. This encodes CASRPGTLNTEAFF.

The CDR3: CASSVTGQIFF. CDR3 in DNA: TGTGCCAGCAGCGTCACGGGACAGATTTTCTTC. The V gene is TRBV25-1, the J gene TRBJ2-1; TRBD1 aligns across 7 bases. Germline values: CDR1 MGHDK, CDR2 SYGVNS. V shed 6 bases, J shed 16 bases, and the junction held 9 bases outside the gene matches. CDR3 length: 11 amino acids.

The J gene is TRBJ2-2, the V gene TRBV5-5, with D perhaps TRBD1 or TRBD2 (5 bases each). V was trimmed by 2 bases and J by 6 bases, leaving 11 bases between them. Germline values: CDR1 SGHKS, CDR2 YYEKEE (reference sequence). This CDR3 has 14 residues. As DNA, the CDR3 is TGTGCCAGCAGCTTACCCCGGGACCCCGGGGAGCTGTTTTTT. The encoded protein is CASSLPRDPGELFF.

This CDR3 is CSAIDRATNEKLFF. For the CDR3, the DNA is TGCAGCGCCATAGACAGGGCGACTAATGAAAAACTGTTTTTT. This chain connects TRBV29-1 to TRBJ1-4, with 7 bases that match TRBD1. CDR3 size: 14 residues. The germline gives CDR1 SQVTM, CDR2 ANQGSEA. V was pared by 7 bases and J by 2 bases, with 7 bases of the junction left unmatched.

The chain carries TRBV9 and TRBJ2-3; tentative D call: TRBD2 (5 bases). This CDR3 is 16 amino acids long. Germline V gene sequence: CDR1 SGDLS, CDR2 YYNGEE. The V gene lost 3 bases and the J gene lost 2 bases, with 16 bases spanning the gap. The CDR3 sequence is CASSAHLGAATDTQYF. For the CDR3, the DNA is TGTGCCAGCAGCGCACACCTTGGAGCGGCCACAGATACGCAGTATTTT.

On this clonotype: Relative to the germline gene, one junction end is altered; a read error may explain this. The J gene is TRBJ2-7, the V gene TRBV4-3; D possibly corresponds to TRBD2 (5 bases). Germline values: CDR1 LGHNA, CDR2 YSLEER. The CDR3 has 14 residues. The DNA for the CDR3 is TGCGCCAACAGCCCCGGGATTCTCGGCTACGAGCAGTACTTC. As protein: CANSPGILGYEQYF.

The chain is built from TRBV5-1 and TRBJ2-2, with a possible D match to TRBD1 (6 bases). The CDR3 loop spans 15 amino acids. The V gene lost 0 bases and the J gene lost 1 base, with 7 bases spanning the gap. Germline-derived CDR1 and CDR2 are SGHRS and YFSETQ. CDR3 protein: CASSLVTGNTGELFF. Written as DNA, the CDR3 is TGCGCCAGCAGCTTGGTGACAGGGAACACCGGGGAGCTGTTTTTT.

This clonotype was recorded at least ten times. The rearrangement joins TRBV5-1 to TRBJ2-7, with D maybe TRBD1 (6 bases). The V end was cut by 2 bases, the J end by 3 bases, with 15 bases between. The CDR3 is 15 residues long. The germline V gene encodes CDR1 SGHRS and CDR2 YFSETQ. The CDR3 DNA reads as TGCGCCAGCAGCTTTTCCGGGACACAGGGCTACGAGCAGTACTTC. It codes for CASSFSGTQGYEQYF.

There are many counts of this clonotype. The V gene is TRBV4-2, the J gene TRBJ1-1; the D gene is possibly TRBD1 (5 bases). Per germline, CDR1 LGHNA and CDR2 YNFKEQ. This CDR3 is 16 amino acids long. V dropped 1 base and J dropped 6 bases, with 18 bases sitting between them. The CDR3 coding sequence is TGTGCCAGCAGCCAAGCGACGTGGGGGTTATCTTCTGAAGCTTTCTTT. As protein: CASSQATWGLSSEAFF.

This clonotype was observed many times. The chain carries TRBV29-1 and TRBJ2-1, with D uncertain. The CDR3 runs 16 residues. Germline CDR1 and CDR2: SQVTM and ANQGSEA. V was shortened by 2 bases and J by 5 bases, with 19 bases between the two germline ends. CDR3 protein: CSVEPVWERRNNEQFF. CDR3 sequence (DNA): TGCAGCGTTGAACCCGTGTGGGAAAGGAGAAACAATGAGCAGTTCTTC.

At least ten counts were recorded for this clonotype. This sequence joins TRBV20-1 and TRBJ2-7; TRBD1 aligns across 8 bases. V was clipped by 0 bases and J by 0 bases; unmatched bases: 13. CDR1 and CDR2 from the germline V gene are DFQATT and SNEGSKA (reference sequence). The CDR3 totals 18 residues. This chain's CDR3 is CSARDLGRGLGSSYEQYF. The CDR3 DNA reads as TGCAGTGCTAGAGATCTGGGCAGGGGGCTGGGAAGCTCCTACGAGCAGTACTTC.

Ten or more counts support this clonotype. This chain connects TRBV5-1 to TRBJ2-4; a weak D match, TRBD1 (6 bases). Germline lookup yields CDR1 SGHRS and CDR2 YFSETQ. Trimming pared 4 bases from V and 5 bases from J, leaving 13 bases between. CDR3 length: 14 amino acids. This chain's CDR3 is CASSRDNQENIQYF. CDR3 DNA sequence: TGCGCCAGCAGCCGGGACAACCAAGAAAACATTCAGTACTTC.

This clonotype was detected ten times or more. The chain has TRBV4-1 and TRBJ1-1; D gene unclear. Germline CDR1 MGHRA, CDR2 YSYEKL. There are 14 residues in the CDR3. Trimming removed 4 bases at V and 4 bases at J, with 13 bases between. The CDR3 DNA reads TGCGCCAGCAGCCGAGACGTGGTCACCACTGAAGCTTTCTTT. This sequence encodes CASSRDVVTTEAFF.